This TCR beta chain is drawn from a study of blood T cell repertoires in COVID-19. At the level of the study: Samples came from the United States, Italy and Spain, spanning acute and convalescent COVID-19. In each case, the material was cDNA or gDNA derived from T cells, B-cell-depleted T cells, or PBMCs.

The CDR3 sequence is 13 residues long. The V end lost 0 bases, the J end lost 4 bases, and 5 bases lay between the germline ends. Per germline, CDR1 SGHTS and CDR2 YDEGEE. The data were produced by immunoSEQ multiplex PCR, yet TCRdb's version contains in-frame clones alone and is incomplete. The table lists roughly 50,000 clones, around 86% of them singletons. The chain has TRBV5-8 and TRBJ2-1; D is unresolved. Sequencing was done on a sample of peripheral blood. The TCR comes from a human donor in a cohort sampled during active COVID-19. CDR3 loop: CASSLVIYNEQFF. CDR3 nucleotides: TGTGCCAGCAGCTTGGTTATATACAATGAGCAGTTCTTC.